Each of the 27 T cell receptor beta chains below was sequenced from the same sample in a study of identical twins. MiXCR, run by TCRdb on the 5' RACE reads, gives a single entry per CDR3 protein. The sample holds around 1.7 million distinct CDR3 sequences, roughly 35% seen once. Sequencing was done on a sample of cord blood. These receptors were collected from a newborn girl in good health.

The chain couples TRBV6-1 to TRBJ1-5; tentative D call: TRBD1 (5 bases). The CDR3 runs 14 residues. Germline assignment: CDR1 MNHNS and CDR2 SASEGT. V shed 3 bases and J shed 9 bases, with 15 bases lying between them. In DNA form, the CDR3 reads TGTGCCAGCAGTGATAGTATTGGGGCTCGGCCCCAGCATTTT. It codes for CASSDSIGARPQHF.

This clonotype was observed a handful of times. This chain links TRBV13 with TRBJ2-7; D is undetermined. V was cut by 8 bases and J by 1 base, with 18 bases left in between. CDR1 is PRHDT and CDR2 is FYEKMQ in the germline V gene (reference sequence). The CDR3 totals 15 residues. The CDR3 sequence is CASGLTGRLSYEQYF. The CDR3, as DNA: TGTGCCAGCGGCCTGACTGGCCGATTATCCTACGAGCAGTACTTC. The full variable domain, rest sourced from reference TRBV13 and TRBJ2-7, is AAGVIQSPRHLIKEKRETATLKCYPIPRHDTVYWYQQGPGQDPQFLISFYEKMQSDKGSIPDRFSAQQFSDYHSELNMSSLELGDSALYFCASGLTGRLSYEQYFGPGTRLTVT.

The chain employs TRBV29-1 and TRBJ1-2, with TRBD1 identical over 9 bases. The germline CDR1 and CDR2 sequences are SQVTM and ANQGSEA. V trimming: 7 bases; J trimming: 7 bases; junction bases outside the gene matches: 4. The CDR3 length is 11 residues. The CDR3 bases are TGCAGCGCGGACAGGGGAGGTGGCTACACCTTC. Translating gives CSADRGGGYTF.

Remarks on this clonotype: A read error may account for a junction end that differs from germline. This rearrangement joins TRBV6-5 to TRBJ1-6; D perhaps matches TRBD1 (6 bases). Germline-derived CDR1 and CDR2 are MNHEY and SVGAGI. CDR3 length: 15 amino acids. This CDR3 reads CASSYSHRVYSPPHF. Written as DNA, the CDR3 is TGTGCCAGCAGTTACTCGCACAGGGTCTATTCACCCCCCCACTTT.

The chain carries TRBV7-2 and TRBJ1-2; tentatively, D is TRBD1 (6 bases). The CDR3 is 15 residues long. V lost 2 bases and J 10 bases, leaving 20 bases between the germline ends. Germline V lookup: CDR1 SGHTA, CDR2 FQGNSA. The CDR3 DNA is TGTGCCAGCAGCTTAATTCTTCCGGGGGCGCCTGACTACACCTTC. Its protein is CASSLILPGAPDYTF. Full variable domain (rest looked up from reference TRBV7-2 and TRBJ1-2): GAGVSQSPSNKVTEKGKDVELRCDPISGHTALYWYRQSLGQGLEFLIYFQGNSAPDKSGLPSDRFSAERTGGSVSTLTIQRTQQEDSAVYLCASSLILPGAPDYTFGSGTRLTVV.

The rearrangement uses TRBV7-9 and TRBJ2-1; TRBD2 is a possible D gene (6 bases). The ends were cut back, 5 bases at V and 2 bases at J, with 13 bases in the middle. Looked up from germline, CDR1 is SEHNR and CDR2 is FQNEAQ (reference sequence). The CDR3 consists of 15 residues. CDR3 region: CASSVRERPYNEQFF. The CDR3 coding sequence is TGTGCCAGCAGCGTCCGGGAGAGGCCCTACAATGAGCAGTTCTTC.

This clonotype has a handful of counts. The chain recombines TRBV6-5 with TRBJ2-7; TRBD1 matches at 9 bases. This CDR3 comprises 13 residues. Germline CDR1 is MNHEY and CDR2 is SVGAGI. Losses at the gene ends were 6 bases for V and 5 bases for J; bases not matched to a gene: 5. Written as DNA, the CDR3 is TGTGCCAGCAGACGGGACAGGGCGGACGAGCAGTACTTC. Protein sequence: CASRRDRADEQYF.

The chain recombines TRBV30 with TRBJ2-2, with a tentative D call TRBD1 (6 bases). CDR1 is GTSNPN, CDR2 SVGIG, per germline (reference sequence). The CDR3 has 11 amino acids. Trimming shortened V by 4 bases and J by 6 bases, and 6 bases separated the two germline ends. The CDR3 reads CAWNRAGELFF. The CDR3 nucleotides read TGTGCCTGGAACAGGGCCGGGGAGCTGTTTTTT.

This clonotype was detected a few times. J is TRBJ2-1 and V is TRBV4-2; TRBD2 matches 7 bases. With 0 bases clipped from V and 4 bases from J, the junction kept 12 bases outside the gene matches. In germline, CDR1 is LGHNA, CDR2 YNFKEQ. This CDR3 contains 18 residues. In DNA form, the CDR3 reads TGTGCCAGCAGCCAAGATCGGTTGGCTAGCGGACTTTACAATGAGCAGTTCTTC. This codes for CASSQDRLASGLYNEQFF.

This clonotype was observed a handful of times. The J gene is TRBJ2-1, the V gene TRBV5-1; D not certain. Trimming stripped 0 bases from V and 5 bases from J, with 15 bases between. CDR3 length: 16 amino acids. Germline V gives CDR1 SGHRS, CDR2 YFSETQ. CDR3: CASSLVAQATHNEQFF. The CDR3 coding sequence is TGCGCCAGCAGCTTGGTGGCCCAGGCGACACACAATGAGCAGTTCTTC. The whole variable domain, remainder taken from reference TRBV5-1 and TRBJ2-1, is KAGVTQTPRYLIKTRGQQVTLSCSPISGHRSVSWYQQTPGQGLQFLFEYFSETQRNKGNFPGRFSGRQFSNSRSEMNVSTLELGDSALYLCASSLVAQATHNEQFFGPGTRLTVL.

This chain joins TRBV25-1 and TRBJ2-3; D possibly matches TRBD1 or TRBD2 (6 bases each). The CDR3 loop spans 15 amino acids. V dropped 1 base and J dropped 2 bases, with 10 bases sitting between them. Germline V gene data show CDR1 as MGHDK and CDR2 as SYGVNS. In DNA form, the CDR3 reads TGTGCCAGCAGTGAATTTGGGGGGCCCACAGATACGCAGTATTTT. Translated, it gives CASSEFGGPTDTQYF.

The chain employs TRBV2 and TRBJ2-5; perhaps TRBD1 as D (7 bases). V was shortened by 7 bases and J by 13 bases, with 16 bases between the two germline ends. The CDR3 is 11 amino acids. Germline V gene data show CDR1 as SNHLY and CDR2 as FYNNEI. The CDR3, as DNA: TGTGCCAGCACTTCGGAGGGGGCAGCGTACTTC. It translates to CASTSEGAAYF.

CDR3 sequence reads: CASRSALTDTQYF. The CDR3 nucleotides are TGTGCCAGCAGGTCGGCCCTCACAGATACGCAGTATTTT. The chain links TRBV27 to TRBJ2-3; no clear D. V was trimmed by 6 bases and J by 2 bases, leaving 9 bases between them. The CDR3 has 13 amino acids. The germline gives CDR1 MNHEY, CDR2 SMNVEV (reference sequence).

The chain carries TRBV15 and TRBJ1-1; tentatively, D is TRBD1 (6 bases). Per germline, CDR1 LNHNV and CDR2 YYDKDF (reference sequence). V was shortened by 8 bases and J by 0 bases, with 19 bases between the two germline ends. The CDR3 totals 16 residues. The CDR3 DNA reads as TGTGCCACCGCACTCGACAGGCTCGCGTTGAACACTGAAGCTTTCTTT. Amino acids: CATALDRLALNTEAFF. The entire variable domain, with the rest obtained from reference TRBV15 and TRBJ1-1, is as follows: DAMVIQNPRYQVTQFGKPVTLSCSQTLNHNVMYWYQQKSSQAPKLLFHYYDKDFNNEADTPDNFQSRRPNTSFCFLDIRSPGLGDTAMYLCATALDRLALNTEAFFGQGTRLTVV.

The chain uses TRBV2 and TRBJ2-3; D is perhaps TRBD1 or TRBD2 (5 bases each). Deletions cut 4 bases from V and 0 bases from J, with 14 bases between. This CDR3 is 16 amino acids long. Germline values: CDR1 SNHLY, CDR2 FYNNEI. CDR3 loop: CASSVLGTGSTDTQYF. DNA for the CDR3: TGTGCCAGCAGTGTCTTAGGGACGGGAAGCACAGATACGCAGTATTTT.

This clonotype was recorded a few times. The rearrangement joins TRBV4-1 to TRBJ2-5; 11 bases map to TRBD2. V shed 0 bases and J 3 bases; nucleotides not matched to a gene: 3. Germline CDR1 reads MGHRA; CDR2 reads YSYEKL. This CDR3 region has 16 residues. The CDR3 region is CASSQDTSGGKETQYF. The CDR3 bases are TGCGCCAGCAGCCAAGATACTAGCGGGGGTAAAGAGACCCAGTACTTC.

The chain has TRBV5-4 and TRBJ2-3, with 11 bases that match TRBD2. V was pared by 1 base and J by 4 bases, with 5 bases of the junction left unmatched. CDR3 size: 16 residues. The V gene's germline CDR1 is SGHNT and CDR2 YYREEE (reference sequence). The CDR3 reads CASSLRVAGGPDTQYF. The CDR3 coding sequence is TGTGCCAGCAGCTTGAGGGTAGCGGGGGGGCCAGATACGCAGTATTTT. Complete variable domain (other parts from reference TRBV5-4 and TRBJ2-3): ETGVTQSPTHLIKTRGQQVTLRCSSQSGHNTVSWYQQALGQGPQFIFQYYREEENGRGNFPPRFSGLQFPNYSSELNVNALELDDSALYLCASSLRVAGGPDTQYFGPGTRLTVL.

The chain combines TRBV6-2 or TRBV6-3 with TRBJ2-7, with no clear D. The CDR3 sequence is 16 residues long. Germline V gives CDR1 MNHEY, CDR2 SVGEGT. Trimming removed 0 bases at V and 1 base at J, with 13 bases between. In DNA form, the CDR3 reads TGTGCCAGCAGTTACTCTCTGGGCTCTGCTTCCTACGAGCAGTACTTC. Translation gives CASSYSLGSASYEQYF.

This clonotype appeared a few times. The chain carries TRBV6-6 and TRBJ1-1; 10 bases agree with TRBD1. Germline CDR1 and CDR2: MNHNY and SVGAGI (reference sequence). V lost 6 bases and J lost 0; bases outside the gene matches: 7. This CDR3 region has 16 residues. CDR3 sequence: CASSSGDRGMNTEAFF. CDR3 in DNA: TGTGCCAGCAGCTCCGGGGACAGGGGAATGAACACTGAAGCTTTCTTT.

This clonotype was observed a few times. The chain couples TRBV4-2 to TRBJ2-7, with D perhaps TRBD2 (6 bases). Germline V gene data show CDR1 as LGHNA and CDR2 as YNFKEQ. V was shortened by 1 base and J by 2 bases, with 15 bases between the two germline ends. CDR3 length equals 16 residues. CDR3 protein: CASSQGIAGTPYEQYF. The DNA for the CDR3 is TGTGCCAGCAGCCAAGGGATCGCCGGGACTCCCTACGAGCAGTACTTC.

This chain uses TRBV20-1 with TRBJ1-2; 7 nucleotides agree with TRBD1. Germline CDR1 DFQATT, CDR2 SNEGSKA (reference sequence). The length of the CDR3 is 13 residues. With V trimmed by 6 bases and J by 3 bases, 7 bases remained unmatched. This CDR3 reads CSAPDRAYYGYTF. In DNA form, the CDR3 reads TGCAGTGCCCCAGACAGGGCCTACTATGGCTACACCTTC.

The chain links TRBV10-3 to TRBJ2-7; D is uncertain. The ends were cut back, 4 bases at V and 4 bases at J, with 8 bases in the middle. Germline CDR1 reads ENHRY; CDR2 reads SYGVKD. This CDR3 region has 12 residues. The DNA of the CDR3 is TGTGCCATCAGTGCGGACGGTTACGAGCAGTACTTC. This sequence encodes CAISADGYEQYF.

This clonotype was picked up a small number of times. V and J are TRBV9 and TRBJ2-1, with 7 nucleotides matching TRBD2. Germline CDR1 is SGDLS and CDR2 is YYNGEE. This CDR3 spans 16 amino acids. V gave up 1 base and J gave up 4 bases; unmatched junction bases: 8. CDR3 in DNA: TGTGCCAGCAGCGTACGGAGGAGCGGGGTTTACAATGAGCAGTTCTTC. It specifies CASSVRRSGVYNEQFF. Filled out from reference TRBV9 and TRBJ2-1, the complete variable domain reads DSGVTQTPKHLITATGQRVTLRCSPRSGDLSVYWYQQSLDQGLQFLIQYYNGEERAKGNILERFSAQQFPDLHSELNLSSLELGDSALYFCASSVRRSGVYNEQFFGPGTRLTVL.

The V and J genes are TRBV20-1 and TRBJ2-5, with 12 nucleotides matching TRBD1. Germline trimming cut 1 base from V and 5 bases from J; bases unmatched to any gene: 5. The germline V gene has CDR1 DFQATT and CDR2 SNEGSKA (reference sequence). The CDR3 consists of 15 residues. The CDR3 is CSARGDRGPWETQYF. CDR3 DNA: TGCAGTGCTAGAGGGGACAGGGGGCCATGGGAGACCCAGTACTTC.

This clonotype was seen only once. An end of the junction differs from the germline gene, which may be a read error. The chain is built from TRBV7-7 and TRBJ1-5; D is unclear. The CDR3 covers 13 residues. Germline V gene lookup returns CDR1 SSHAT and CDR2 FNYEAQ (reference sequence). The CDR3 sequence: CASSLGPEEPQHF. In nucleotides, the CDR3 is TGTGCTAGCAGCTTAGGCCCCGAGGAGCCCCAGCATTTT.

This clonotype occurred a few times. The CDR3 spells CASSAPGALGQPQHF. The CDR3 bases are TGTGCCAGCAGTGCCCCAGGGGCATTAGGTCAGCCCCAGCATTTT. The chain is built from TRBV12-3 or TRBV12-4 and TRBJ1-5, with D maybe TRBD1 (6 bases). The CDR3 runs 15 residues. Trimming stripped 5 bases from V and 6 bases from J, with 17 bases between.

As to this clonotype: This clone may be a read error of a much larger clone one base away. V usage is TRBV21-1 and J usage is TRBJ2-7. TRBV21-1 is classified as a pseudogene. This CDR3 spans 13 amino acids. CDR3 sequence (DNA): TGTGCCAGCGGCAAAAACAGCTCCTACGAGCAGTACTTC. It yields the protein CASGKNSSYEQYF.